This T cell receptor beta chain was captured in a study of cytomegalovirus exposure and HLA in healthy donors. The study ran its PCR with 60 Vbeta and 13 Jbeta primers. Data came from immunoSEQ multiplex PCR; TCRdb stores just in-frame clones and leaves some out. Of about 89,000 clones listed, about 85% are singletons. The germline V gene encodes CDR1 WNHNN and CDR2 SYGVQD (reference sequence). The V gene lost 8 bases and the J gene lost 1 base, with 8 bases spanning the gap. The CDR3 runs to 12 residues. The sequence derives from a man aged 35-49 years in good health and CMV-seropositive. The chain is built from TRBV10-1 and TRBJ1-1; perhaps TRBD1 as D (5 bases). Material: PBMCs. CDR3 loop: CASRGQNTEAFF. CDR3 coding DNA: TGCGCCAGCCGAGGACAGAACACTGAAGCTTTCTTT.